The T cell receptor (beta chain) under discussion was sequenced for a study of cytomegalovirus exposure and HLA in healthy donors. Broader study findings: Cytomegalovirus association was assigned to approximately 180 TCR beta chains. Most TCRs appeared rarely, but some public TCRs recurred in many donors.

With respect to this clone: What it recognizes is unknown.

Only in-frame clones appear in the TCRdb table, and some are missing; sequencing was by immunoSEQ multiplex PCR. The table records some 120,000 clones, under 90% of them present only once. This CDR3 has 18 residues. Trimming shortened V by 2 bases and J by 0 bases, and 17 bases separated the two germline ends. The germline V gene has CDR1 KGHSH and CDR2 LQKENI. The V and J genes are TRBV18 and TRBJ1-3; D is undetermined. Sequencing used PBMCs. This TCR derives from a woman aged 30 to 39 in good health and CMV-seronegative. The CDR3 sequence: CASSPLDAGTYSGNTIYF. In DNA, the CDR3 is TGTGCCAGCTCACCATTAGACGCAGGTACCTACTCTGGAAACACCATATATTTT.